The 6 T cell receptor beta chains in this list originate from one sample, sequenced in a study of blood T cell repertoires in COVID-19. Measured with immunoSEQ multiplex PCR; TCRdb has only the in-frame clones, and not every one. Of 150,000 to 200,000 clones listed, approximately 78% were seen once; the top ten hold 11%. Input material: peripheral blood. The receptors were sampled from a human donor in a cohort sampled during active COVID-19.

V usage is TRBV6-1 and J usage is TRBJ1-1; the D is unclear. Trimming stripped 1 base from V and 5 bases from J, with 11 bases between. The CDR3 spans 14 residues. Germline V CDR1 and CDR2: MNHNS, SASEGT. CDR3 amino acids: CASSEGASSTEAFF. DNA for the CDR3: TGTGCCAGCAGTGAAGGGGCGTCGTCTACTGAAGCTTTCTTT.

The CDR3 loop is CASSVAFGGVDGYTF. The CDR3 DNA sequence: TGTGCCAGCAGCGTAGCTTTCGGGGGGGTGGATGGCTACACCTTC. The chain couples TRBV9 to TRBJ1-2; maybe TRBD1 (5 bases). The CDR3 totals 15 residues. V shed 0 bases and J shed 6 bases, with 15 bases lying between them. Germline CDR1 is SGDLS and CDR2 is YYNGEE.

The V and J genes are TRBV6-1 and TRBJ1-1, with a possible D match to TRBD1 (6 bases). The CDR3 has 14 residues. Germline V gives CDR1 MNHNS, CDR2 SASEGT. V gave up 2 bases and J gave up 1 base, with 8 bases separating them. DNA of the CDR3: TGTGCCAGCAGTGAACCGACAGGGAACACTGAAGCTTTCTTT. It encodes CASSEPTGNTEAFF.

The J gene is TRBJ1-1, the V gene TRBV6-4; D gene unclear. Germline values: CDR1 MRHNA, CDR2 SNTAGT. V shed 0 bases and J shed 1 base, with 6 bases lying between them. This CDR3 is built from 14 residues. The CDR3: CASSDSAANTEAFF. In DNA, the CDR3 is TGTGCCAGCAGTGACTCCGCGGCGAACACTGAAGCTTTCTTT.

This chain uses TRBV2 with TRBJ2-1; 7 bases align to TRBD1. This CDR3 spans 13 amino acids. The germline V gene encodes CDR1 SNHLY and CDR2 FYNNEI. Trimming at V came to 7 bases and at J to 6 bases, leaving 6 bases not matched to a gene. The CDR3 reads CASKIGQVNEQFF. The CDR3 bases are TGTGCCAGCAAAATTGGACAGGTCAATGAGCAGTTCTTC.

CDR3 residues: CASSQRGMSTDTQYF. Here the CDR3 DNA reads TGTGCCAGCAGCCAACGCGGGATGAGCACAGATACGCAGTATTTT. This rearrangement joins TRBV3-1 (or the pseudogene TRBV3-2) to TRBJ2-3; tentative D call: TRBD2 (6 bases). CDR1 and CDR2 from the germline V gene are LGHDT and YNNKEL (reference sequence). There are 15 residues in the CDR3. V was cut by 2 bases and J by 0 bases, with 9 bases left in between.